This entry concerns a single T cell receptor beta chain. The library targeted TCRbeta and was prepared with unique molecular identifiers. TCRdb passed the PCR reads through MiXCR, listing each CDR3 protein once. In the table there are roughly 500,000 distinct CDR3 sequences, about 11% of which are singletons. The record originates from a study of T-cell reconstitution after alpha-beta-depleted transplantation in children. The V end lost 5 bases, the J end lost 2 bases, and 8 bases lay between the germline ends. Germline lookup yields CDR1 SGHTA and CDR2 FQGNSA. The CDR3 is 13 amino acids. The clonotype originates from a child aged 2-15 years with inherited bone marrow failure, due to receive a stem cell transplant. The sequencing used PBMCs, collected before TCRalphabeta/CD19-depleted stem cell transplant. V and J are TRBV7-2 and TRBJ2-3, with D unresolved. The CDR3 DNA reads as TGTGCCAGCAGCCCAGACCCCACAGATACGCAGTATTTT. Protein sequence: CASSPDPTDTQYF. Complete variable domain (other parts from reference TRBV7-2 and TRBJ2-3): GAGVSQSPSNKVTEKGKDVELRCDPISGHTALYWYRQSLGQGLEFLIYFQGNSAPDKSGLPSDRFSAERTGGSVSTLTIQRTQQEDSAVYLCASSPDPTDTQYFGPGTRLTVL.